Listed below are T cell receptor beta chains from one sample, sequenced in a study of regulatory T cells in long-lasting Graves disease. TCRdb ran MiXCR on the multiplex PCR reads and lists one entry per CDR3 protein. This table holds around 320,000 distinct CDR3 sequences, roughly a sixth found once. The same sample was also studied in work on T cells in Graves' hyperthyroidism and ophthalmopathy.

Source: peripheral blood mononuclear cells (PBMCs), taken at new diagnosis, from a patient treated with antithyroid drugs. All receptors come from a man aged 40-50 years with Graves disease. CDR3s include the opening cysteine and the closing phenylalanine or tryptophan.

CDR3 protein,J gene,V gene
CASSLQAAWETQYF,TRBJ2-5,TRBV18
CASRRGGDYGYTF,TRBJ1-2,TRBV27
CASSQGVLAGTGELFF,TRBJ2-2,TRBV3-1
CASTGAYMGGADTQYF,TRBJ2-3,TRBV2
CASSLGPGQQFSGNTIYF,TRBJ1-3,TRBV28
CASSPRGASTDTQYF,TRBJ2-3,TRBV7-9
CASRPSGQGSYEQYF,TRBJ2-7,TRBV12-3/TRBV12-4
CASSFRLASGLTDTQYF,TRBJ2-3,TRBV5-4
CATSRASPDRDSTGELFF,TRBJ2-2,TRBV15
CSARTGVAFEQYF,TRBJ2-7,TRBV29-1
CASSQADRANQPQHF,TRBJ1-5,TRBV4-1
CASSPNRALRPTEAFF,TRBJ1-1,TRBV7-6
CASSAQGDQPQHF,TRBJ1-5,TRBV6-2/TRBV6-3
CASSLDFQPQHF,TRBJ1-5,TRBV7-9
CASNSPFYNEQFF,TRBJ2-1,TRBV7-3
CASSIPPGQGSHEQYF,TRBJ2-7,TRBV6-2/TRBV6-3
CSSSPRGGSTDTQYF,TRBJ2-3,TRBV18
CSARRQIVAFF,TRBJ1-1,TRBV20-1
CASSSYGRMNTGELLF,TRBJ2-2,TRBV7-3
CASSLGGWTEAFF,TRBJ1-1,TRBV7-9
CASSLQGYGVNTEAFF,TRBJ1-1,TRBV5-5
CSARDIQGGYEQYF,TRBJ2-7,TRBV20-1
CASSSGPLGELFF,TRBJ2-2,TRBV5-1
CASSEGRGVEQFF,TRBJ2-1,TRBV6-4
CASSAGGRSKNIQYF,TRBJ2-4,TRBV6-1
CAISDYYQPQHF,TRBJ1-5,TRBV10-3
CAITTGLSGANVLTF,TRBJ2-6,TRBV10-3
CASSLTQNTGELFF,TRBJ2-2,TRBV7-3
CATTGGLGYTF,TRBJ1-2,TRBV6-2/TRBV6-3
CSASVTYNEQFF,TRBJ2-1,TRBV20-1
CASSLVWGAEAFF,TRBJ1-1,TRBV12-3/TRBV12-4
CASSLMRGGAYGYTF,TRBJ1-2,TRBV12-3/TRBV12-4
CASYQGLNGEAFF,TRBJ1-1,TRBV5-1
CASSHREQTYEQYF,TRBJ2-7,TRBV3-1
CASSARGPSSPLHF,TRBJ1-6,TRBV2
CASSMAGNTGELFF,TRBJ2-2,TRBV19
CASSFGTSPTF,TRBJ1-2,TRBV12-3/TRBV12-4
CASSQDVTSWSEQYF,TRBJ2-7,TRBV4-2
CASSQQLAGGRTDTQYF,TRBJ2-3,TRBV3-1
CASSGIGKDTQYF,TRBJ2-3,TRBV6-1
CASSQIPGKGSYNEQFF,TRBJ2-1,TRBV14
CASSFPTPTGKAAASTDTQYF,TRBJ2-3,TRBV28
CASSVAYTGELFF,TRBJ2-2,TRBV9
CASSLGTGGVLSYNEQLF,TRBJ2-1,TRBV9
CASSPVGQGPLGEQYF,TRBJ2-7,TRBV18
CASSEAGLGGSPLHF,TRBJ1-6,TRBV2